These 31 T cell receptor beta chains originate from one sample sequenced in a study of blood T cell repertoires in COVID-19. Assay used: immunoSEQ multiplex PCR; TCRdb lists only in-frame clones, some missing. The sample carries some 200,000 clones, roughly 91% recorded once. The sequencing input was PBMCs or T cells enriched from blood (not recorded which). These receptor sequences come from a man aged 25 to 40 in a cohort exposed to, infected with or recovered from COVID-19 (not recorded which).

The chain combines TRBV2 with TRBJ1-6; D call uncertain. The V gene lost 4 bases and the J gene lost 8 bases, with 9 bases spanning the gap. From germline, CDR1 is SNHLY and CDR2 FYNNEI. This CDR3 is 13 amino acids long. CDR3 sequence: CASSAGIDSPLHF. CDR3 DNA: TGTGCCAGCAGTGCCGGGATAGATTCACCCCTCCACTTT.

The chain employs TRBV21-1 and TRBJ1-2. TRBV21-1 is assigned pseudogene status. CDR3 size: 15 residues. CDR3 in DNA: TGTGCCAGCAGCAAGCAGGATATCCACGGGGTAAGCTACACCTTC. As protein: CASSKQDIHGVSYTF.

The V and J genes are TRBV7-9 and TRBJ1-1; TRBD1 might be the D (6 bases). Germline V CDR1 and CDR2: SEHNR, FQNEAQ (reference sequence). CDR3 length: 15 residues. V gave up 3 bases and J gave up 1 base, with 12 bases separating them. CDR3 sequence: CASSFLGGANTEAFF. CDR3 sequence (DNA): TGTGCCAGCAGCTTCCTAGGGGGGGCGAACACTGAAGCTTTCTTT. The whole variable domain, filled in from reference TRBV7-9 and TRBJ1-1, reads DTGVSQNPRHKITKRGQNVTFRCDPISEHNRLYWYRQTLGQGPEFLTYFQNEAQLEKSRLLSDRFSAERPKGSFSTLEIQRTEQGDSAMYLCASSFLGGANTEAFFGQGTRLTVV.

The rearrangement uses TRBV7-3 and TRBJ1-5; the D is unclear. This CDR3 spans 15 amino acids. Per the germline V gene, CDR1 is SGHTA and CDR2 is FQGTGA. Between the trimmed V and J ends, which lost 2 bases and 6 bases, there was a span of 14 bases. CDR3 sequence (DNA): TGTGCCAGCAGCTTATTCTCCGGGGAATGTCAGCCCCAGCATTTT. This gives the protein CASSLFSGECQPQHF.

This chain uses TRBV9 with TRBJ2-5; 8 positions match TRBD2. Germline V gene lookup returns CDR1 SGDLS and CDR2 YYNGEE. The CDR3 runs to 14 residues. Unmatched junction bases numbered 7, after V lost 4 bases and J lost 5 bases. CDR3 protein: CASSPPGGRETQYF. The CDR3 DNA follows: TGTGCCAGCAGCCCTCCGGGAGGGCGGGAGACCCAGTACTTC.

V and J are TRBV7-2 and TRBJ2-7, with a weak D call TRBD1 (7 bases). Germline V gene lookup returns CDR1 SGHTA and CDR2 FQGNSA. This CDR3 comprises 16 residues. V was shortened by 5 bases and J by 4 bases, with 21 bases between the two germline ends. The CDR3, as DNA: TGTGCCAGCAGCCCAGGGGGGACCGTCCAAATTTACGAGCAGTACTTC. Protein sequence: CASSPGGTVQIYEQYF.

The V and J genes are TRBV6-2 or TRBV6-3 and TRBJ1-5; 8 bases agree with TRBD1. Germline V CDR1 and CDR2: MNHEY, SVGEGT. After removal of 3 bases from V and 4 bases from J, the junction contained 2 bases not matched to a gene. The CDR3 covers 14 residues. The CDR3 loop reads CASSYTGGNQPQHF. CDR3 bases: TGTGCCAGCAGTTATACAGGGGGAAATCAGCCCCAGCATTTT.

V and J are TRBV10-1 and TRBJ2-1, with D perhaps TRBD1 (5 bases). V was pared by 0 bases and J by 2 bases, with 11 bases between. CDR1 and CDR2 (germline): WNHNN, SYGVQD (reference sequence). CDR3 size: 16 residues. CDR3 sequence: CASSESLEGAYNEQFF. CDR3 in DNA: TGCGCCAGCAGTGAGTCGCTAGAAGGGGCCTACAATGAGCAGTTCTTC.

The chain couples TRBV4-1 to TRBJ1-1, with 8 positions matching TRBD1. This CDR3 is 15 amino acids long. Germline-derived CDR1 and CDR2 are MGHRA and YSYEKL. Germline trimming cut 3 bases from V and 1 base from J; bases unmatched to any gene: 4. In nucleotides, the CDR3 is TGCGCCAGCAGCCAGGTTCAGGGGGCGAACACTGAAGCTTTCTTT. Amino acids: CASSQVQGANTEAFF.

V and J are TRBV24-1 and TRBJ2-1; TRBD1 aligns across 8 bases. Germline-derived CDR1 and CDR2 are KGHDR and SFDVKD. The V segment lost 2 bases and the J segment 3 bases; nucleotides outside the gene matches: 2. This CDR3 has 15 amino acids. The CDR3 region is CATSDYRGIYNEQFF. The DNA of the CDR3 is TGTGCCACCAGTGATTACAGGGGGATCTACAATGAGCAGTTCTTC.

The chain combines TRBV5-6 with TRBJ2-3, with D uncertain. V dropped 0 bases and J dropped 3 bases, with 11 bases sitting between them. The CDR3 contains 15 residues. The germline gives CDR1 SGHDT, CDR2 YYEEEE. In nucleotides, the CDR3 is TGTGCCAGCAGCTTGGATTTTTCCAGTACAGATACGCAGTATTTT. Translated, it gives CASSLDFSSTDTQYF.

This rearrangement joins TRBV5-1 to TRBJ2-3; 9 bases match TRBD2. Trimming at V came to 5 bases and at J to 3 bases, leaving 16 bases not matched to a gene. CDR3 length: 18 amino acids. Germline CDR1 and CDR2: SGHRS and YFSETQ. The CDR3 DNA follows: TGCGCCAGCAGTATAAAAGCGGGAGGAGATGGGGCGACAGATACGCAGTATTTT. Translated: CASSIKAGGDGATDTQYF.

V gene TRBV5-5 combines with J gene TRBJ1-2; unclear D gene. Germline-derived CDR1 and CDR2 are SGHKS and YYEKEE (reference sequence). Between the trimmed V and J ends, which lost 4 bases and 8 bases, there was a span of 18 bases. The CDR3 has 14 amino acids. This CDR3 is CASSPEVAGFGYTF. Written as DNA, the CDR3 is TGTGCCAGCAGCCCAGAGGTTGCGGGATTCGGCTACACCTTC. Combining the CDR3 with reference TRBV5-5 and TRBJ1-2 gives the whole variable domain DAGVTQSPTHLIKTRGQQVTLRCSPISGHKSVSWYQQVLGQGPQFIFQYYEKEERGRGNFPDRFSARQFPNYSSELNVNALLLGDSALYLCASSPEVAGFGYTFGSGTRLTVV.

V usage is TRBV5-6 and J usage is TRBJ1-4; D may be TRBD1 (5 bases). The CDR3 contains 16 residues. Per germline, CDR1 SGHDT and CDR2 YYEEEE. V lost 4 bases and J 0 bases, leaving 13 bases between the germline ends. DNA of the CDR3: TGTGCCAGCAGCACCCGACAGTCTACAACTAATGAAAAACTGTTTTTT. This encodes CASSTRQSTTNEKLFF.

The chain employs TRBV5-1 and TRBJ2-4; no reliable D call. This CDR3 has 15 amino acids. V was shortened by 1 base and J by 1 base, with 9 bases between the two germline ends. In germline, CDR1 is SGHRS, CDR2 YFSETQ. CDR3 nucleotides: TGCGCCAGCAGCTTGTATTCGGAGGCCAAAAACATTCAGTACTTC. It specifies CASSLYSEAKNIQYF.

The CDR3 spells CASSPAAGITDTQYF. In DNA, the CDR3 is TGTGCCAGCAGCCCCGCGGCGGGAATCACAGATACGCAGTATTTT. The chain is built from TRBV27 and TRBJ2-3; D may be TRBD2 (6 bases). The V end was cut by 6 bases, the J end by 2 bases, with 15 bases between. Germline CDR1 reads MNHEY; CDR2 reads SMNVEV (reference sequence). The CDR3 loop spans 15 amino acids.

The gene calls are TRBV7-2 and TRBJ2-1; D is perhaps TRBD2 (6 bases). Looked up from germline, CDR1 is SGHTA and CDR2 is FQGNSA. V gave up 3 bases and J gave up 7 bases, with 10 bases separating them. This CDR3 has 13 residues. The CDR3 sequence: CASSLGLYNEQFF. The CDR3 DNA follows: TGTGCCAGCAGCTTGGGACTTTATAATGAGCAGTTCTTC.

This chain connects TRBV7-9 to TRBJ1-5; TRBD1 agrees at 10 bases. J gave up 4 bases and V 5 bases, and 5 bases lay outside the gene matches. CDR1 and CDR2 (germline): SEHNR, FQNEAQ (reference sequence). The CDR3 has 15 amino acids. CDR3: CASSQGDRGNQPQHF. In nucleotides, the CDR3 is TGTGCCAGCAGCCAGGGGGACAGGGGTAATCAGCCCCAGCATTTT.

The chain couples TRBV5-6 to TRBJ2-2, with 8 nucleotides matching TRBD2. The CDR3 sequence is 15 residues long. The J segment lost 4 bases and the V segment lost 0 bases, leaving 2 bases of the junction unmatched. Germline CDR1 reads SGHDT; CDR2 reads YYEEEE. The CDR3 region has the DNA TGTGCCAGCAGCTTGGGACTAGCGAGCACCGGGGAGCTGTTTTTT. This sequence encodes CASSLGLASTGELFF.

The rearrangement joins TRBV3-1 (or the pseudogene TRBV3-2) to TRBJ1-3, with D possibly being TRBD1 (5 bases). V was shortened by 4 bases and J by 0 bases, with 13 bases between the two germline ends. In germline, CDR1 is LGHDT, CDR2 YNNKEL (reference sequence). The CDR3 is 16 amino acids. The CDR3 bases are TGTGCCAGCAGCCCTACCCACAGGAGCTCTGGAAACACCATATATTTT. This gives the protein CASSPTHRSSGNTIYF.

This rearrangement joins TRBV28 to TRBJ1-1; 8 bases align to TRBD1. Per germline, CDR1 MDHEN and CDR2 SYDVKM. Trimming at V came to 6 bases and at J to 10 bases, leaving 10 bases not matched to a gene. CDR3 size: 13 residues. The CDR3 coding sequence is TGTGCCAGCAGCGTAACCGGGACAGGTCTAGCTTTCTTT. This gives the protein CASSVTGTGLAFF.

The chain couples TRBV27 to TRBJ1-2; perhaps TRBD1 as D (6 bases). CDR3 length equals 19 residues. CDR1 is MNHEY and CDR2 is SMNVEV in the germline V gene (reference sequence). V lost 5 bases and J 4 bases, leaving 29 bases between the germline ends. CDR3 DNA: TGTGCCAGCAGTCCTTATGGGGAAACGGGGGGCTCGTCAATCTATGGCTACACCTTC. Its protein is CASSPYGETGGSSIYGYTF.

The chain combines TRBV19 with TRBJ1-2; 7 bases align to TRBD1. This CDR3 is built from 14 residues. J gave up 4 bases and V 6 bases, and 8 bases lay outside the gene matches. Germline V lookup: CDR1 LNHDA, CDR2 SQIVND (reference sequence). For the CDR3, the DNA is TGTGCCAGTAGGACAGGGATCTCTTCCTATGGCTACACCTTC. It specifies CASRTGISSYGYTF.

This clone occurred once. The gene calls are TRBV5-4 and TRBJ2-1; TRBD2 matches at 16 bases. The trim removed 3 bases at V and 7 bases at J, leaving 10 bases unmatched. The CDR3 contains 18 residues. Germline CDR1 is SGHNT and CDR2 is YYREEE (reference sequence). CDR3 bases: TGTGCCAGCAGCTACCCGGGACTAGCGGGAGGGCCGGGGAATGAGCAGTTCTTC. Amino acid sequence: CASSYPGLAGGPGNEQFF.

The V call is TRBV6-2 or TRBV6-3, the J call TRBJ2-1; perhaps TRBD2 as D (6 bases). CDR3 length: 17 residues. Germline V gene sequence: CDR1 MNHEY, CDR2 SVGEGT. V was pared by 2 bases and J by 9 bases, with 23 bases between. The CDR3 DNA sequence: TGTGCCAGCAGTTACCGGAGGGTTCTCCCCCTCAGGAGTGAGCAGTTCTTC. This translates into CASSYRRVLPLRSEQFF.

In its sample, this clone was seen once. The J gene is TRBJ2-3, the V gene TRBV19; D uncertain. This CDR3 has 13 amino acids. Trimming stripped 4 bases from V and 2 bases from J, with 7 bases between. The germline V gene has CDR1 LNHDA and CDR2 SQIVND (reference sequence). The CDR3 nucleotides read TGTGCCAGTAGTACTAGTCTCACAGATACGCAGTATTTT. Its translation is CASSTSLTDTQYF.

The rearrangement uses TRBV5-5 and TRBJ2-7; 12 bases align to TRBD2. Germline V gene lookup returns CDR1 SGHKS and CDR2 YYEKEE (reference sequence). With V trimmed by 1 base and J by 3 bases, 5 bases remained unmatched. The CDR3 consists of 16 residues. CDR3 sequence: CASSLRLAGEGYEQYF. The CDR3 DNA reads as TGTGCCAGCAGCTTGCGACTAGCGGGAGAGGGCTACGAGCAGTACTTC. The whole variable domain, filled in from reference TRBV5-5 and TRBJ2-7, reads DAGVTQSPTHLIKTRGQQVTLRCSPISGHKSVSWYQQVLGQGPQFIFQYYEKEERGRGNFPDRFSARQFPNYSSELNVNALLLGDSALYLCASSLRLAGEGYEQYFGPGTRLTVT.

CDR3 DNA sequence: TGCGCCAGCAGCCTGGAGGTTCGATCAGCAGGGAACACTGAAGCTTTCTTT. Protein: CASSLEVRSAGNTEAFF. This sequence joins TRBV5-1 and TRBJ1-1; no firm D call. The CDR3 runs 17 residues. V lost 4 bases and J 1 base, leaving 20 bases between the germline ends. Germline V CDR1 and CDR2: SGHRS, YFSETQ.

The rearrangement uses TRBV3-1 (or the pseudogene TRBV3-2) and TRBJ2-3, with 14 bases aligning to TRBD2. Germline loops: CDR1 LGHDT, CDR2 YNNKEL (reference sequence). V trimming: 3 bases; J trimming: 4 bases; junction bases outside the gene matches: 9. The CDR3 runs 18 residues. Here the CDR3 DNA reads TGTGCCAGCAGCCAGGGACTAGCGGGAGTTGTGAGGGCAGATACGCAGTATTTT. Its protein is CASSQGLAGVVRADTQYF.

V and J are TRBV10-1 and TRBJ2-7, with a weak D call TRBD1 (5 bases). This CDR3 has 14 amino acids. V dropped 0 bases and J dropped 3 bases, with 9 bases sitting between them. Germline V CDR1 and CDR2: WNHNN, SYGVQD (reference sequence). This CDR3 reads CASSESDSYYEQYF. The CDR3 DNA reads TGCGCCAGCAGTGAGTCCGACAGCTACTACGAGCAGTACTTC.

The CDR3 loop is CSVGTGSANTEAFF. DNA for the CDR3: TGCAGCGTTGGGACAGGAAGCGCGAACACTGAAGCTTTCTTT. The chain recombines TRBV29-1 with TRBJ1-1, with 7 bases that match TRBD1. Germline CDR1 is SQVTM and CDR2 is ANQGSEA. V lost 4 bases and J lost 1; bases outside the gene matches: 6. CDR3 length: 14 amino acids.